The 17 T cell receptor beta chains below come from one sample, sequenced in a study of graft-versus-host responses after intestinal transplantation. Assay: immunoSEQ multiplex PCR; the TCRdb copy retains only in-frame clones and omits some. The sample includes fewer than 150,000 clones, 85% to 95% of them seen just once. No antigen has been identified for these receptors. The sequencing here drew on unstimulated CD4+ T cells sorted from spleen or lymph node cells, taken before intestinal transplant. Every receptor here comes from a human donor who received an intestinal transplant.

The chain employs TRBV6-1 and TRBJ1-2; tentative D call: TRBD1 (5 bases). Germline loops: CDR1 MNHNS, CDR2 SASEGT. Trimming cost V 5 bases and J 0 bases, with 13 bases left between them. The CDR3 is made up of 15 amino acids. The CDR3 coding sequence is TGTGCCAGCAGTCCACCCCCAGGGACTAACTATGGCTACACCTTC. Residues: CASSPPPGTNYGYTF.

The sample holds one count of this clone. V gene TRBV19 combines with J gene TRBJ1-3; TRBD1 matches at 7 bases. Germline values: CDR1 LNHDA, CDR2 SQIVND (reference sequence). The CDR3 runs 14 residues. V lost 7 bases and J lost 4; bases outside the gene matches: 7. This CDR3 reads CASKTTGPGNTIYF. The CDR3 region has the DNA TGTGCCAGTAAGACGACAGGGCCCGGAAACACCATATATTTT. The full variable domain, completed using reference TRBV19 and TRBJ1-3, is DGGITQSPKYLFRKEGQNVTLSCEQNLNHDAMYWYRQDPGQGLRLIYYSQIVNDFQKGDIAEGYSVSREKKESFPLTVTSAQKNPTAFYLCASKTTGPGNTIYFGEGSWLTVV.

This chain connects TRBV18 to TRBJ1-3, with a tentative D call TRBD1 (6 bases). Germline CDR1 and CDR2: KGHSH and LQKENI. Trimming left V 4 bases short and J 0 bases short, with 10 bases between. The CDR3 has 15 amino acids. CDR3 DNA: TGTGCCAGCTCACGGGACACGAGCTCTGGAAACACCATATATTTT. Translation: CASSRDTSSGNTIYF.

In this sample, this clone turned up once. The rearrangement joins TRBV10-1 to TRBJ1-1; tentatively, D is TRBD1 (6 bases). The CDR3 length is 15 residues. Germline V lookup: CDR1 WNHNN, CDR2 SYGVQD (reference sequence). Trimming took 0 bases from V and 1 from J, leaving 9 bases between them. CDR3 loop: CASSESSRGNTEAFF. The CDR3 coding sequence is TGCGCCAGCAGTGAGTCGTCCAGGGGGAACACTGAAGCTTTCTTT.

The gene calls are TRBV28 and TRBJ1-2, with 7 positions matching TRBD1. J gave up 8 bases and V 1 base, and 10 bases lay outside the gene matches. The CDR3 runs 15 residues. Per germline, CDR1 MDHEN and CDR2 SYDVKM. The CDR3 region has the DNA TGTGCCAGCAGTTTATACGGTGACAGGGTCAGAGGCTACACCTTC. This codes for CASSLYGDRVRGYTF.

The V gene is TRBV18, the J gene TRBJ1-4; unclear D gene. The CDR3 loop spans 14 amino acids. Trimming took off 4 bases at V and 0 bases at J, with 6 bases between the two ends. The V gene's germline CDR1 is KGHSH and CDR2 LQKENI. The CDR3 protein is CASSRGATNEKLFF. CDR3 nucleotide sequence: TGTGCCAGCTCACGCGGGGCAACTAATGAAAAACTGTTTTTT.

The chain uses TRBV19 and TRBJ2-5; tentative D call: TRBD2 (6 bases). Germline assignment: CDR1 LNHDA and CDR2 SQIVND (reference sequence). The CDR3 is made up of 15 amino acids. The V and J ends lost 3 bases and 5 bases respectively, with 16 bases between them. The CDR3 region has the DNA TGTGCCAGTAGTATTTTCCAGGGAGGATGGGAGACCCAGTACTTC. It translates to CASSIFQGGWETQYF.

The V gene is TRBV19, the J gene TRBJ1-1; D possibly corresponds to TRBD1 (5 bases). With 6 bases removed from V and 2 bases from J, the gap between germline ends came to 10 bases. Looked up from germline, CDR1 is LNHDA and CDR2 is SQIVND (reference sequence). The CDR3 has 13 amino acids. The CDR3 region is CASRQDGNTEAFF. The CDR3 DNA is TGTGCCAGTAGACAGGACGGTAACACTGAAGCTTTCTTT. Full variable domain (outside the CDR3, taken from reference TRBV19 and TRBJ1-1): DGGITQSPKYLFRKEGQNVTLSCEQNLNHDAMYWYRQDPGQGLRLIYYSQIVNDFQKGDIAEGYSVSREKKESFPLTVTSAQKNPTAFYLCASRQDGNTEAFFGQGTRLTVV.

The chain links TRBV1 to TRBJ2-1; the table gives TRBD1 as D, unverified against the DNA. TRBV1 has pseudogene status. CDR3 length: 19 amino acids. The CDR3 DNA follows: TGCACCAGCAGCCAAGAGTTAATTTCGGGACACCTTAACTACAATGAGCAGTTCTTC. Translated, it gives CTSSQELISGHLNYNEQFF.

The V and J genes are TRBV29-1 and TRBJ2-5, with D possibly matching TRBD2 (6 bases). Germline CDR1 and CDR2: SQVTM and ANQGSEA. This CDR3 spans 12 amino acids. Trimming pared 4 bases from V and 7 bases from J, leaving 13 bases between. The CDR3 loop is CSVVGDSGTQYF. In DNA form, the CDR3 reads TGCAGCGTTGTCGGGGACTCAGGGACCCAGTACTTC.

The rearrangement uses TRBV12-1 and TRBJ1-2. TRBV12-1 is a pseudogene. There are 14 residues in the CDR3. The chain's CDR3 is CASNPKGGHYGYTF. In DNA, the CDR3 is TGTGCCAGCAACCCAAAAGGAGGACACTATGGCTACACCTTC.

This clone was seen a few times. The chain recombines TRBV30 with TRBJ1-6; D remains unclear. V was clipped by 3 bases and J by 10 bases, with 13 bases between them. The CDR3 consists of 13 residues. From germline, CDR1 is GTSNPN and CDR2 SVGIG (reference sequence). This CDR3 reads CAWRMTYGSPLHF. The CDR3 nucleotides read TGTGCCTGGAGAATGACCTACGGCTCACCCCTCCACTTT.

V and J are TRBV5-5 and TRBJ2-7; 7 bases line up with TRBD1. Germline-derived CDR1 and CDR2 are SGHKS and YYEKEE (reference sequence). Trimming took 4 bases from V and 1 from J; bases not matched to a gene: 5. CDR3 length: 14 residues. In nucleotides, the CDR3 is TGTGCCAGCAGCCCCGGGACAGTATCCTACGAGCAGTACTTC. Translating gives CASSPGTVSYEQYF.

The chain recombines TRBV30 with TRBJ1-5; D is uncertain. Trimming removed 7 bases at V and 0 bases at J, with 10 bases between. The CDR3 totals 13 residues. Germline CDR1 is GTSNPN and CDR2 is SVGIG (reference sequence). The CDR3 DNA reads as TGTGCCTTAAGCTATGATAGCAATCAGCCCCAGCATTTT. The encoded protein is CALSYDSNQPQHF.

The rearrangement links TRBV10-2 to TRBJ2-5; D is ambiguous. The V end lost 0 bases, the J end lost 8 bases, and 7 bases lay between the germline ends. The CDR3 consists of 12 residues. CDR1 WSHSY and CDR2 SAAADI come from the germline V gene. The CDR3 loop is CASSESPGTQYF. The CDR3 DNA is TGCGCCAGCAGTGAGTCTCCCGGTACCCAGTACTTC.

The chain joins TRBV19 to TRBJ1-2; D might be TRBD1 (5 bases). Germline CDR1 is LNHDA and CDR2 is SQIVND (reference sequence). The CDR3 consists of 14 residues. V shed 4 bases and J shed 4 bases, with 13 bases lying between them. CDR3 protein: CASSRGNRIYGYTF. The CDR3 DNA reads as TGTGCCAGTAGTAGGGGGAACAGAATCTATGGCTACACCTTC.

This chain joins TRBV2 and TRBJ1-3; D is perhaps TRBD1 (5 bases). Per the germline V gene, CDR1 is SNHLY and CDR2 is FYNNEI. Deletions cut 3 bases from V and 3 bases from J, with 9 bases between. The CDR3 has 14 residues. This chain's CDR3 is CASSEGHGGNTIYF. As DNA, the CDR3 is TGTGCCAGCAGTGAGGGGCATGGTGGAAACACCATATATTTT.